These T cell receptor beta chains were read from a single sample in a study of PD-1 blockade in classical Hodgkin lymphoma. TCRdb keeps only in-frame clones here, not all; method: immunoSEQ multiplex PCR. Of about 12,000 clones in the sample, more than 65% are singletons; the top ten hold 1.6%. The sequenced sample was CD4+ T cells from blood, obtained at baseline. Receptor source: a human donor with classical Hodgkin lymphoma. CDR3s include the opening cysteine and the closing phenylalanine or tryptophan. A D gene is named only where the DNA matches it firmly. Clone size is shown for a subset of rows, as once, few, many or a class of expanded clone.

j_call | d_call | clone_size | v_call | cdr3_nt | cdr3_aa
TRBJ1-5 | TRBD1 | once | TRBV7-8 | TGTGCCAGCAGCTTAGGGCCCCGGACAGGGAAGAATCAGCCCCAGCATTTT | CASSLGPRTGKNQPQHF
TRBJ2-6 | - | - | TRBV5-6 | TGTGCCAGCAGCTTGCCGGACGGAGCGTCTGGGGCCAACGTCCTGACTTTC | CASSLPDGASGANVLTF
TRBJ1-2 | TRBD1 | few | TRBV10-1 | TGCGCCAGCAGTCCCGGGACAGGGCTCTATGGCTACACCTTC | CASSPGTGLYGYTF
TRBJ2-2 | TRBD2 | few | TRBV6-1 | TGTGCCAGCAGTGAAGATCTCGGGGGGGCCCGGGGCACCGGGGAGCTGTTTTTT | CASSEDLGGARGTGELFF
TRBJ1-5 | - | - | TRBV4-3 | TGCGCCAGCAGCCAAGATCTCCAGTCCTCCCCGAATCAGCCCCAGCATTTT | CASSQDLQSSPNQPQHF
TRBJ2-3 | - | once | TRBV6-6 | TGTGCCAGCAGTTACTCCTCCCGACTCAGGGCAAATACGCAGTATTTT | CASSYSSRLRANTQYF
TRBJ1-1 | - | - | TRBV18 | TGTGCCAGCACGCTACAGGGCCCGAACACTGAAGCTTTCTTT | CASTLQGPNTEAFF
TRBJ2-3 | TRBD2 | - | TRBV18 | TGTGCCAGCTCACGAAGTCTAGCGGGGGGCCGGGGAGATACGCAGTATTTT | CASSRSLAGGRGDTQYF
TRBJ2-5 | - | - | TRBV25-1 | TGTGCCAGCAGTGAATCTCCCAACTTCCAAGAGACCCAGTACTTC | CASSESPNFQETQYF
TRBJ2-5 | TRBD2 | once | TRBV15 | TGTGCCACCAGCAGAGAGATCGGACTAGCGGGGCGCGAGACCCAGTACTTC | CATSREIGLAGRETQYF
TRBJ2-5 | - | - | TRBV11-2 | TGTGCCAGCAGCACCCGTAGGGGCGGGCGATTTGAGCAGTACTTC | CASSTRRGGRFEQYF
TRBJ2-3 | - | - | TRBV5-1 | TGCGCCAGCAGCTTGGGGGGCCCTAGCACAGATACGCAGTATTTT | CASSLGGPSTDTQYF
TRBJ1-6 | TRBD1 | - | TRBV18 | TGTGCCAGCTCCGAACATGCAGGGGGCCCGGCCCTCCACTTT | CASSEHAGGPALHF
TRBJ2-6 | - | - | TRBV9 | TGTGCCAGCAGCCCGACCGACAACGTCCTGACTTTC | CASSPTDNVLTF
TRBJ1-4 | TRBD1 | few | TRBV6-6 | TGTGCCAGCAGTCCCAGGGGGGAAAAACTGTTTTTT | CASSPRGEKLFF
TRBJ2-1 | TRBD2 | once | TRBV29-1 | TGCAGCGTTGGGGGGGGAAATCGCGGGCAGTTCTTC | CSVGGGNRGQFF
TRBJ1-5 | - | - | TRBV10-3 | TGTGCCATCAGTGAGGCCAGGGGTCAGCCCCAGCATTTT | CAISEARGQPQHF
TRBJ2-5 | TRBD2 | - | TRBV29-1 | TGCAGCGTTTCGGGACTAGCGATCCAAGAGACCCAGTACTTC | CSVSGLAIQETQYF
TRBJ1-1 | - | - | TRBV10-3 | TGTGCCATCAGCCCTGACGGGGGCGTAAAAGCTTTCTTT | CAISPDGGVKAFF
TRBJ1-1 | - | - | TRBV13 | TGTGCCAGCAGCTGGGCAGGGGATCGAGCGACTGAAGCTTTCTTT | CASSWAGDRATEAFF
TRBJ2-1 | TRBD2 | - | TRBV11-2 | TGTGCCAGCAGGCTAGCGGGGGTTGGTAATGAGCAGTTCTTC | CASRLAGVGNEQFF
TRBJ2-2 | - | - | TRBV14 | TGTGCCAGCAGCCAAGATTGGGCAGGTACCGGGGAGCTGTTTTTT | CASSQDWAGTGELFF
TRBJ1-1 | - | once | TRBV7-9 | TGTGCCAGCAGCTTTCTACCACAGAGGAACACTGAAGCTTTCTTT | CASSFLPQRNTEAFF
TRBJ1-2 | - | - | TRBV6-5 | TGTGCCAGCCGGGTACAGGGCAACTATGGCTACACCTTC | CASRVQGNYGYTF